The 27 T cell receptor beta chains reported below all come from one sample, sequenced in a study of a mutant IDH1 vaccine in newly diagnosed glioma (dated by TCRdb to the early 2020s). Library preparation employed the immunoSEQ multiplex PCR assay. Not all clones reach the TCRdb copy of this immuneACCESS table, which keeps in-frame sequences only. Checked studies attribute under half of the gap to unresolved V genes and leave the rest unexplained. This sample is represented by 45,000 to 60,000 clones; more than 75% of them were singletons. The biggest ten clones account for around 6% of the sample. No antigen is known for these receptors. What the time point label conveys for this sample: week 35, safety follow-up. Each vaccine dose was 300 ug of a 20-mer mutant IDH1 peptide in Montanide, given subcutaneously with topical imiquimod. The sequencing here drew on PBMCs, taken from a glioma patient whose treatment included an IDH1 peptide vaccine. The receptors shown here come from a woman in her 40s with glioma.

The chain recombines TRBV19 with TRBJ1-2, with 7 bases that match TRBD1. The CDR3 runs 16 residues. In germline, CDR1 is LNHDA, CDR2 SQIVND (reference sequence). After removal of 4 bases from V and 4 bases from J, the junction contained 12 bases not matched to a gene. The CDR3 DNA follows: TGTGCCAGTAGTACCGGGGACAGACGCGGCGGCTATGGCTACACCTTC. The encoded protein is CASSTGDRRGGYGYTF.

The gene calls are TRBV6-5 and TRBJ2-7, with D hard to call. This CDR3 is built from 14 residues. V was clipped by 2 bases and J by 3 bases, with 11 bases between them. Per germline, CDR1 MNHEY and CDR2 SVGAGI. The CDR3 DNA is TGTGCCAGCAGTTACCGCAGAGTAGGCTACGAGCAGTACTTC. It translates to CASSYRRVGYEQYF.

Notes on this clone: A read error may account for a junction end that differs from germline. This chain joins TRBV7-7 and TRBJ2-5; 7 bases fit TRBD1. Germline assignment: CDR1 SSHAT and CDR2 FNYEAQ (reference sequence). The CDR3 extends over 14 amino acids. The CDR3: CASSQTGAQETQYF. The DNA for the CDR3 is TGTGCTAGCAGCCAAACAGGGGCGCAAGAGACCCAGTACTTC.

V gene TRBV6-6 combines with J gene TRBJ2-7; 9 bases align to TRBD1. The CDR3 is made up of 16 amino acids. Germline V gene lookup returns CDR1 MNHNY and CDR2 SVGAGI (reference sequence). V lost 5 bases to trimming and J lost 3 bases; unmatched junction nucleotides: 11. The CDR3 loop reads CASSPPPGQGFYEQYF. CDR3 in DNA: TGTGCCAGCAGTCCCCCTCCGGGACAGGGTTTCTACGAGCAGTACTTC.

CDR3 DNA: TGTGCCAGCAGCGTCCCGGGACAAGGTTCCGGAAACACCATATATTTT. Protein sequence: CASSVPGQGSGNTIYF. The chain recombines TRBV7-8 with TRBJ1-3, with D maybe TRBD1 (6 bases). The CDR3 runs 16 residues. Germline values: CDR1 SGHVS, CDR2 FQNEAQ. V was trimmed by 5 bases and J by 4 bases, leaving 18 bases between them.

This clone was recorded only once. This CDR3 reads CASSLAGYYEQYF. The CDR3 coding sequence is TGTGCCAGCAGTCTAGCGGGATATTACGAGCAGTACTTC. The gene calls are TRBV7-9 and TRBJ2-7, with 9 bases that match TRBD2. V lost 6 bases to trimming and J lost 4 bases; unmatched junction nucleotides: 4. This CDR3 is 13 amino acids long. Germline assignment: CDR1 SEHNR and CDR2 FQNEAQ (reference sequence). Together with reference TRBV7-9 and TRBJ2-7, the CDR3 gives the full variable domain: DTGVSQNPRHKITKRGQNVTFRCDPISEHNRLYWYRQTLGQGPEFLTYFQNEAQLEKSRLLSDRFSAERPKGSFSTLEIQRTEQGDSAMYLCASSLAGYYEQYFGPGTRLTVT.

The chain uses TRBV19 and TRBJ2-2, with D perhaps matching TRBD2 (6 bases). The V end lost 6 bases, the J end lost 6 bases, and 17 bases lay between the germline ends. The length of the CDR3 is 15 residues. Looked up from germline, CDR1 is LNHDA and CDR2 is SQIVND (reference sequence). CDR3 sequence: CASRTLGGMSGELFF. CDR3 coding DNA: TGTGCCAGTAGGACCCTGGGGGGAATGTCCGGGGAGCTGTTTTTT.

The rearrangement uses TRBV18 and TRBJ2-2, with D uncertain. The CDR3 extends over 16 amino acids. The germline CDR1 and CDR2 sequences are KGHSH and LQKENI. Trimming cost V 0 bases and J 1 base, with 9 bases left between them. CDR3 amino acids: CASSPPLGRNTGELFF. CDR3 bases: TGTGCCAGCTCACCACCTCTAGGACGGAACACCGGGGAGCTGTTTTTT.

The V call is TRBV5-1, the J call TRBJ2-1; a weak D match, TRBD2 (7 bases). CDR1 is SGHRS, CDR2 YFSETQ, per germline. The CDR3 loop spans 15 amino acids. The V end was cut by 3 bases, the J end by 6 bases, with 16 bases between. CDR3 region: CASSSLAGAGNEQFF. In DNA form, the CDR3 reads TGCGCCAGCAGCTCCCTCGCGGGGGCCGGCAATGAGCAGTTCTTC.

V gene TRBV4-1 combines with J gene TRBJ1-6; tentatively, D is TRBD1 (6 bases). V gave up 6 bases and J gave up 7 bases, with 19 bases separating them. Germline V CDR1 and CDR2: MGHRA, YSYEKL. This CDR3 has 16 amino acids. The CDR3 region has the DNA TGCGCCAGCAGTTTACCAAGGGGGGACTGGAATTCACCCCTCCACTTT. Amino acid sequence: CASSLPRGDWNSPLHF.

The V call is TRBV6-5, the J call TRBJ1-1, with 7 nucleotides matching TRBD1. CDR3 length: 16 amino acids. CDR1 and CDR2 (germline): MNHEY, SVGAGI. Trimming at V came to 0 bases and at J to 2 bases, leaving 6 bases not matched to a gene. As DNA, the CDR3 is TGTGCCAGCAGTTACTCGAGCAAAGGGGGCAACACTGAAGCTTTCTTT. Protein sequence: CASSYSSKGGNTEAFF.

This chain links TRBV2 with TRBJ1-2; D is undetermined. Trimming removed 1 base from V and 6 bases from J, with 9 bases in between. The CDR3 has 13 residues. The germline V gene has CDR1 SNHLY and CDR2 FYNNEI. The CDR3 here is CASSEGRVNGYTF. The CDR3 region has the DNA TGTGCCAGCAGTGAAGGGCGGGTAAATGGCTACACCTTC.

V and J are TRBV7-2 and TRBJ2-1; D gene ambiguous. The CDR3 runs to 13 residues. The germline V and J ends were trimmed by 0 bases and 7 bases, with 7 bases remaining between them. Looked up from germline, CDR1 is SGHTA and CDR2 is FQGNSA. The DNA of the CDR3 is TGTGCCAGCAGCTTAGCTCGCGGAAATGAGCAGTTCTTC. It specifies CASSLARGNEQFF.

V is TRBV19 and J is TRBJ2-1; D might be TRBD1 or TRBD2, each matching 6 bases. V shed 0 bases and J shed 7 bases, with 22 bases lying between them. Germline CDR1 LNHDA, CDR2 SQIVND (reference sequence). The CDR3 loop spans 18 amino acids. Written as DNA, the CDR3 is TGTGCCAGTAGTATAGACCCATATGGACTAAGTCAGGGGAATGAGCAGTTCTTC. Protein product: CASSIDPYGLSQGNEQFF.

The V gene is TRBV9, the J gene TRBJ2-1, with 9 nucleotides matching TRBD2. CDR1 and CDR2 from the germline V gene are SGDLS and YYNGEE. The CDR3 runs to 15 residues. V trimming: 0 bases; J trimming: 6 bases; junction bases outside the gene matches: 4. CDR3 in amino acids: CASSVVAGGFNEQFF. CDR3 sequence (DNA): TGTGCCAGCAGCGTAGTTGCGGGAGGGTTCAATGAGCAGTTCTTC.

This clone has only a few counts. The chain uses TRBV7-9 and TRBJ1-5; D unresolved. The CDR3 sequence is 13 residues long. Germline CDR1 and CDR2: SEHNR and FQNEAQ (reference sequence). V was shortened by 5 bases and J by 4 bases, with 9 bases between the two germline ends. The CDR3 coding sequence is TGTGCCAGCAGCCAGGACGGGAATCAGCCCCAGCATTTT. Amino acids: CASSQDGNQPQHF.

The V call is TRBV5-4, the J call TRBJ2-3, with D perhaps being TRBD1 or TRBD2 (6 bases each). V was cut by 2 bases and J by 2 bases, with 12 bases left in between. From germline, CDR1 is SGHNT and CDR2 YYREEE (reference sequence). The CDR3 is made up of 15 amino acids. This CDR3 is CASSLGPGATDTQYF. CDR3 coding DNA: TGTGCCAGCAGCTTAGGGCCGGGGGCCACAGATACGCAGTATTTT.

This clone was counted a single time. The V and J genes are TRBV10-3 and TRBJ2-2; 11 bases are shared with TRBD1. Germline V gene data show CDR1 as ENHRY and CDR2 as SYGVKD. V lost 6 bases and J lost 3; bases outside the gene matches: 6. The CDR3 contains 16 residues. The chain's CDR3 is CAISRTGGRDTGELFF. CDR3 nucleotide sequence: TGTGCCATCAGCAGGACAGGGGGCCGAGACACCGGGGAGCTGTTTTTT.

The gene calls are TRBV27 and TRBJ2-2; D is undetermined. V was pared by 0 bases and J by 5 bases, with 10 bases between. The CDR3 loop spans 15 amino acids. Per germline, CDR1 MNHEY and CDR2 SMNVEV (reference sequence). CDR3 DNA: TGTGCCAGCAGTTTATCTCGTCTCCTTACCGGGGAGCTGTTTTTT. It codes for CASSLSRLLTGELFF.

J is TRBJ1-1 and V is TRBV5-6; D is perhaps TRBD1 (5 bases). Germline CDR1 SGHDT, CDR2 YYEEEE. Trimming took 6 bases from V and 3 from J, leaving 15 bases between them. The CDR3 has 14 amino acids. CDR3 amino acids: CASILSGIYTEAFF. In nucleotides, the CDR3 is TGTGCCAGCATCCTATCAGGGATCTACACTGAAGCTTTCTTT.

The chain couples TRBV11-2 to TRBJ2-7; 7 nucleotides match TRBD1. The CDR3 totals 14 residues. CDR1 and CDR2 (germline): SGHAT, FQNNGV. Germline trimming cut 4 bases from V and 2 bases from J; bases unmatched to any gene: 5. The CDR3 sequence: CASSWRQGAYEQYF. The DNA for the CDR3 is TGTGCCAGCAGCTGGCGACAGGGTGCCTACGAGCAGTACTTC.

This chain uses TRBV4-3 with TRBJ1-4; 9 nucleotides align to TRBD1. After removal of 1 base from V and 8 bases from J, the junction contained 5 bases not matched to a gene. The length of the CDR3 is 15 residues. Germline loops: CDR1 LGHNA, CDR2 YSLEER. For the CDR3, the DNA is TGCGCCAGCAGCCAAGTGACAGGGGGACCAGAAAAACTGTTTTTT. This sequence encodes CASSQVTGGPEKLFF.

V gene TRBV6-1 combines with J gene TRBJ1-5; maybe TRBD1 (5 bases). V dropped 3 bases and J dropped 0 bases, with 9 bases sitting between them. CDR3 length: 15 residues. Germline V gene data show CDR1 as MNHNS and CDR2 as SASEGT. The CDR3 nucleotides read TGTGCCAGCAGTGACAGGGAATATAGCAATCAGCCCCAGCATTTT. This gives the protein CASSDREYSNQPQHF.

The chain couples TRBV4-1 to TRBJ2-3; TRBD1 matches at 7 bases. J gave up 0 bases and V 8 bases, and 5 bases lay outside the gene matches. Looked up from germline, CDR1 is MGHRA and CDR2 is YSYEKL. The CDR3 is 14 amino acids. The CDR3 DNA is TGCGCCAGCCGGGACAGTCTCAGCACAGATACGCAGTATTTT. This sequence encodes CASRDSLSTDTQYF.

This clone was counted only a few times. The rearrangement links TRBV27 to TRBJ2-1; TRBD1 matches at 7 bases. With 5 bases clipped from V and 0 bases from J, the junction kept 7 bases outside the gene matches. The CDR3 covers 16 residues. The germline V gene has CDR1 MNHEY and CDR2 SMNVEV (reference sequence). The CDR3 DNA reads TGTGCCAGCAGTACCTGGGGGACAGCCTCCTACAATGAGCAGTTCTTC. Residues: CASSTWGTASYNEQFF.

V is TRBV30 and J is TRBJ2-2; the D gene is possibly TRBD1 (6 bases). Germline V gene lookup returns CDR1 GTSNPN and CDR2 SVGIG (reference sequence). This CDR3 region has 14 residues. Between the trimmed V and J ends, which lost 2 bases and 1 base, there was a span of 8 bases. The CDR3 region has the DNA TGTGCCTGGAGTAAGGGGGAGAACACCGGGGAGCTGTTTTTT. Translated: CAWSKGENTGELFF.

This clone was counted between two and nine times. The chain is built from TRBV5-4 and TRBJ1-1; 7 nucleotides line up with TRBD1. Germline V gene lookup returns CDR1 SGHNT and CDR2 YYREEE (reference sequence). This CDR3 contains 13 residues. V shed 7 bases and J 0 bases; nucleotides not matched to a gene: 3. The CDR3 here is CASQGQMNTEAFF. The CDR3 nucleotides are TGTGCCAGCCAGGGACAGATGAACACTGAAGCTTTCTTT.